This record covers a single T cell receptor beta chain. Its antigen is undetermined. These data belong to a study of T cell repertoires in cytomegalovirus infection. Study details: HLA-C-restricted CMV epitopes, recently identified, and well-studied HLA-B-restricted ones were used by the study. A matching HLA type, together with CMV infection, was signaled by public TCR beta signatures. Points from the study as a whole: People with CMV and the relevant HLA were identified by cumulative public TCR beta family frequency.

Germline V gives CDR1 DFQATT, CDR2 SNEGSKA (reference sequence). This CDR3 is built from 15 residues. Trimming shortened V by 6 bases and J by 6 bases, and 24 bases separated the two germline ends. TCRdb independently ran MiXCR on the reads; one entry per CDR3 protein. The repertoire includes some 500,000 distinct CDR3 sequences, about 40% of them detected once, and 48% sits in the top ten. The J gene is TRBJ2-7, the V gene TRBV20-1; the D gene is possibly TRBD1 (6 bases). Here the sequenced sample was cultured PBMCs, taken from culture after CMV antigen stimulation. The clonotype was recovered from a human donor in good health (CMV status not recorded). Some clones in this sample may be carry-over from other donors' samples. This chain's CDR3 is CSATKAGTSFGEQYF. For the CDR3, the DNA is TGCAGTGCAACTAAGGCTGGGACATCCTTTGGCGAGCAGTACTTC.